One and the same sample provided the 31 T cell receptor beta chains below, sequenced in a study of blood T cell repertoires in COVID-19. Using immunoSEQ multiplex PCR, the repertoire was profiled, and TCRdb retains in-frame clones only, with some absent. The data show more than 95,000 clones, around 80% seen once. Material: peripheral blood. The receptors here all came from a man between 50 and 59 years old with acute or convalescent COVID-19.

The gene calls are TRBV30 and TRBJ2-7; possible D gene TRBD2, 5 bases. The germline CDR1 and CDR2 sequences are GTSNPN and SVGIG (reference sequence). The CDR3 totals 14 residues. V shed 0 bases and J shed 0 bases, with 9 bases lying between them. The CDR3 is CAWSVRRSSYEQYF. The DNA for the CDR3 is TGTGCCTGGAGTGTTCGGAGGAGCTCCTACGAGCAGTACTTC.

This chain links TRBV4-1 with TRBJ1-3; the D gene is possibly TRBD1 (5 bases). CDR1 is MGHRA and CDR2 is YSYEKL in the germline V gene. This CDR3 spans 16 amino acids. V was shortened by 3 bases and J by 0 bases, with 12 bases between the two germline ends. The CDR3 DNA sequence: TGCGCCAGCAGCCAGGTCGTGGGGGGCTCTGGAAACACCATATATTTT. It codes for CASSQVVGGSGNTIYF.

CDR3 DNA sequence: TGCAGCGTTGCCACGGACAGAGCCCACTACGAGCAGTACTTC. Its protein product is CSVATDRAHYEQYF. The chain combines TRBV29-1 with TRBJ2-7, with D possibly matching TRBD1 (6 bases). The CDR3 totals 14 residues. Germline V gene data show CDR1 as SQVTM and CDR2 as ANQGSEA. The V end lost 4 bases, the J end lost 3 bases, and 16 bases lay between the germline ends.

This clone was recorded once. This chain joins TRBV9 and TRBJ1-4; D might be TRBD1 (5 bases). This CDR3 has 15 amino acids. The germline gives CDR1 SGDLS, CDR2 YYNGEE. V was trimmed by 4 bases and J by 5 bases, leaving 15 bases between them. CDR3 nucleotide sequence: TGTGCCAGCAGCCCTCCCCCGCAGGGAAATGAAAAACTGTTTTTT. Translated, it gives CASSPPPQGNEKLFF. Drawing the rest from reference TRBV9 and TRBJ1-4, the complete variable domain is DSGVTQTPKHLITATGQRVTLRCSPRSGDLSVYWYQQSLDQGLQFLIQYYNGEERAKGNILERFSAQQFPDLHSELNLSSLELGDSALYFCASSPPPQGNEKLFFGSGTQLSVL.

The CDR3: CASSLLREAGLEQFF. Here the CDR3 DNA reads TGTGCCAGCAGTTTATTACGGGAAGCGGGACTAGAGCAGTTCTTC. The V call is TRBV28, the J call TRBJ2-1; TRBD2 matches at 7 bases. V trimming: 1 base; J trimming: 10 bases; junction bases outside the gene matches: 10. The CDR3 length is 15 residues. Per germline, CDR1 MDHEN and CDR2 SYDVKM.

The genes are TRBV6-5 and TRBJ1-1; weak D call: TRBD1 (5 bases). This CDR3 region has 15 residues. Germline V gene sequence: CDR1 MNHEY, CDR2 SVGAGI. Trimming removed 0 bases at V and 1 base at J, with 9 bases between. DNA for the CDR3: TGTGCCAGCAGTTACTCGGGAGGGACGAACACTGAAGCTTTCTTT. It is translated as CASSYSGGTNTEAFF.

The V and J genes are TRBV9 and TRBJ2-1, with 9 nucleotides matching TRBD2. The CDR3 extends over 17 amino acids. V shed 0 bases and J 0 bases; nucleotides not matched to a gene: 4. CDR1 and CDR2 (germline): SGDLS, YYNGEE. The DNA for the CDR3 is TGTGCCAGCAGCGTAGATAGGACTAGCGACTCCTACAATGAGCAGTTCTTC. The encoded protein is CASSVDRTSDSYNEQFF.

The rearrangement uses TRBV30 and TRBJ1-3; tentative D call: TRBD1 (5 bases). The CDR3 runs 12 residues. Trimming removed 4 bases from V and 4 bases from J, with 8 bases in between. The V gene's germline CDR1 is GTSNPN and CDR2 SVGIG (reference sequence). The CDR3 DNA is TGTGCCTGGACCAGGGCGGGAAACACCATATATTTT. Its protein is CAWTRAGNTIYF.

This chain uses TRBV6-1 with TRBJ1-2; D gene ambiguous. Germline V lookup: CDR1 MNHNS, CDR2 SASEGT. V lost 6 bases, J lost 6 bases, and 14 bases lay in between. The CDR3 has 13 residues. For the CDR3, the DNA is TGTGCCAGCAGCCTGCCAGGTTCGGATGGCTACACCTTC. It encodes CASSLPGSDGYTF.

There are a few counts of this clone. The chain has TRBV7-8 and TRBJ2-7, with 11 bases lining up with TRBD1. The CDR3 is 15 amino acids. Germline V gene sequence: CDR1 SGHVS, CDR2 FQNEAQ. V gave up 6 bases and J gave up 5 bases; unmatched junction bases: 9. DNA for the CDR3: TGTGCCAGCAGACCCGGGACAGGGGGAACGAACGAGCAGTACTTC. Translated, it gives CASRPGTGGTNEQYF.

V is TRBV7-9 and J is TRBJ2-1; the match to TRBD2 covers 12 bases. Losses at the gene ends were 4 bases for V and 4 bases for J; bases not matched to a gene: 2. This CDR3 contains 15 residues. Germline V gene lookup returns CDR1 SEHNR and CDR2 FQNEAQ (reference sequence). Written as DNA, the CDR3 is TGTGCCAGCAGCTACCTAGCGGGAGGGTACAATGAGCAGTTCTTC. Protein product: CASSYLAGGYNEQFF.

The chain carries TRBV5-6 and TRBJ2-5; D not certain. Germline-derived CDR1 and CDR2 are SGHDT and YYEEEE. Between the trimmed V and J ends, which lost 5 bases and 2 bases, there was a span of 4 bases. The CDR3 totals 11 residues. The chain's CDR3 is CASSHQETQYF. CDR3 DNA: TGTGCCAGCAGTCATCAAGAGACCCAGTACTTC.

This chain joins TRBV6-5 and TRBJ1-5, with D perhaps TRBD1 (6 bases). With 5 bases removed from V and 7 bases from J, the gap between germline ends came to 15 bases. Germline CDR1 is MNHEY and CDR2 is SVGAGI. The CDR3 has 14 amino acids. This chain's CDR3 is CASSIRDNLQPQHF. As DNA, the CDR3 is TGTGCCAGCAGTATCCGGGACAACCTCCAGCCCCAGCATTTT.

The rearrangement links TRBV2 to TRBJ1-5, with D possibly TRBD1 on 5 matching bases. Per germline, CDR1 SNHLY and CDR2 FYNNEI. This CDR3 has 14 amino acids. Trimming removed 4 bases at V and 1 base at J, with 8 bases between. CDR3 in DNA: TGTGCCAGCAGTGGCCACAGGAGCAATCAGCCCCAGCATTTT. Protein: CASSGHRSNQPQHF.

The V call is TRBV7-3, the J call TRBJ1-1, with D uncertain. The CDR3 runs 14 residues. The germline V gene has CDR1 SGHTA and CDR2 FQGTGA. Trimming removed 1 base from V and 8 bases from J, with 14 bases in between. Here the CDR3 reads CASSLKGSGREAFF. The CDR3 DNA sequence: TGTGCCAGCAGCTTAAAGGGCAGTGGGAGGGAAGCTTTCTTT. The variable domain in full, with the rest retrieved from reference TRBV7-3 and TRBJ1-1, is GAGVSQTPSNKVTEKGKYVELRCDPISGHTALYWYRQSLGQGPEFLIYFQGTGAADDSGLPNDRFFAVRPEGSVSTLKIQRTERGDSAVYLCASSLKGSGREAFFGQGTRLTVV.

The chain has TRBV9 and TRBJ1-6; TRBD1 matches 9 bases. V gave up 3 bases and J gave up 7 bases; unmatched junction bases: 11. CDR1 and CDR2 (germline): SGDLS, YYNGEE. This CDR3 contains 17 residues. CDR3 in DNA: TGTGCCAGCAGCGGTCCCGGGACAGGGAACGGGAATTCACCCCTCCACTTT. Translated, it gives CASSGPGTGNGNSPLHF.

V gene TRBV5-4 combines with J gene TRBJ2-3, with 7 nucleotides matching TRBD1. Germline CDR1 is SGHNT and CDR2 is YYREEE (reference sequence). The CDR3 spans 15 residues. Unmatched junction bases numbered 6, after V lost 4 bases and J lost 1 base. The CDR3 nucleotides are TGTGCCAGCAGCGAGGGACAGCGAGGCACAGATACGCAGTATTTT. It translates to CASSEGQRGTDTQYF.

This clone has more than one count but fewer than ten. The J gene is TRBJ1-3, the V gene TRBV7-2; TRBD1 aligns across 9 bases. Germline V gives CDR1 SGHTA, CDR2 FQGNSA. CDR3 length: 19 residues. With V trimmed by 1 base and J by 4 bases, 14 bases remained unmatched. The CDR3 here is CASSLVVQGAGVTGNTIYF. CDR3 in DNA: TGTGCCAGCAGCTTAGTCGTACAGGGGGCGGGTGTGACCGGAAACACCATATATTTT. The full variable domain, in which reference TRBV7-2 and TRBJ1-3 provide the parts outside the CDR3, is GAGVSQSPSNKVTEKGKDVELRCDPISGHTALYWYRQSLGQGLEFLIYFQGNSAPDKSGLPSDRFSAERTGGSVSTLTIQRTQQEDSAVYLCASSLVVQGAGVTGNTIYFGEGSWLTVV.

This clone occurred a few times. The chain has TRBV5-6 and TRBJ2-5, with TRBD1 as a possible D gene (5 bases). Germline-derived CDR1 and CDR2 are SGHDT and YYEEEE. V lost 7 bases and J lost 3, with 10 bases in between. The CDR3 is 12 amino acids. The DNA of the CDR3 is TGTGCCAGCGCCGCCAGGGAAGAGACCCAGTACTTC. Translation gives CASAAREETQYF.

The rearrangement uses TRBV7-8 and TRBJ1-5, with 9 bases aligning to TRBD1. CDR1 and CDR2 (germline): SGHVS, FQNEAQ. V shed 5 bases, J shed 6 bases, and the junction held 5 bases outside the gene matches. The CDR3 spans 14 residues. The CDR3 spells CASSLGTGIQPQHF. CDR3 sequence (DNA): TGTGCCAGCAGCCTGGGGACAGGGATTCAGCCCCAGCATTTT. The full variable domain, completed using reference TRBV7-8 and TRBJ1-5, is GAGVSQSPRYKVAKRGQDVALRCDPISGHVSLFWYQQALGQGPEFLTYFQNEAQLDKSGLPSDRFFAERPEGSVSTLKIQRTQQEDSAVYLCASSLGTGIQPQHFGDGTRLSIL.

This clone came up once. This chain uses TRBV5-1 with TRBJ1-2; D unclear. The ends were cut back, 2 bases at V and 6 bases at J, with 8 bases in the middle. Germline values: CDR1 SGHRS, CDR2 YFSETQ. This CDR3 spans 12 amino acids. Here the CDR3 DNA reads TGCGCCAGCAGCTTCAAGGGAGATGGCTACACCTTC. Amino acids: CASSFKGDGYTF.

The V call is TRBV19, the J call TRBJ1-1; D uncertain. The CDR3 runs 13 residues. The germline V and J ends were trimmed by 10 bases and 4 bases, with 16 bases remaining between them. From germline, CDR1 is LNHDA and CDR2 SQIVND (reference sequence). CDR3 protein: CATWAGRATEAFF. In nucleotides, the CDR3 is TGTGCCACTTGGGCTGGCAGAGCCACTGAAGCTTTCTTT.

This rearrangement joins TRBV2 to TRBJ2-3; tentative D call: TRBD2 (7 bases). There are 16 residues in the CDR3. V was pared by 0 bases and J by 2 bases, with 12 bases between. Germline-derived CDR1 and CDR2 are SNHLY and FYNNEI. CDR3 amino acids: CASSEARAGATDTQYF. In nucleotides, the CDR3 is TGTGCCAGCAGTGAAGCAAGGGCGGGGGCCACAGATACGCAGTATTTT.

The V call is TRBV19, the J call TRBJ1-4; D gene uncertain. The V gene lost 7 bases and the J gene lost 0 bases, with 6 bases spanning the gap. The CDR3 extends over 13 amino acids. The germline gives CDR1 LNHDA, CDR2 SQIVND (reference sequence). CDR3 region: CASKTTTNEKLFF. CDR3 bases: TGTGCCAGTAAGACTACAACTAATGAAAAACTGTTTTTT.

The gene calls are TRBV3-1 (or the pseudogene TRBV3-2) and TRBJ1-6, with a weak D call TRBD1 (6 bases). The V and J ends lost 4 bases and 6 bases respectively, with 13 bases between them. The germline gives CDR1 LGHDT, CDR2 YNNKEL (reference sequence). The CDR3 has 15 residues. CDR3 in amino acids: CASSPDHRANSPLHF. CDR3 nucleotide sequence: TGTGCCAGCAGCCCAGACCACAGGGCTAATTCACCCCTCCACTTT.

CDR3 amino acids: CSASRGGTWVQYF. DNA of the CDR3: TGCAGTGCTAGTCGCGGGGGGACGTGGGTGCAGTACTTC. The chain is built from TRBV20-1 and TRBJ2-7; 8 bases agree with TRBD2. Germline trimming cut 3 bases from V and 9 bases from J; bases unmatched to any gene: 10. Germline V gene lookup returns CDR1 DFQATT and CDR2 SNEGSKA (reference sequence). CDR3 length: 13 amino acids.

This chain links TRBV30 with TRBJ1-2; the match to TRBD1 covers 8 bases. CDR3 length: 13 amino acids. The V gene end was trimmed by 4 bases and the J gene end by 3 bases; junction bases not matched to a gene: 4. Germline V lookup: CDR1 GTSNPN, CDR2 SVGIG (reference sequence). CDR3 nucleotides: TGTGCCTGGATTACAGGGGGGCACTATGGCTACACCTTC. Translation: CAWITGGHYGYTF. The full variable domain, in which reference TRBV30 and TRBJ1-2 provide the parts outside the CDR3, is SQTIHQWPATLVQPVGSPLSLECTVEGTSNPNLYWYRQAAGRGLQLLFYSVGIGQISSEVPQNLSASRPQDRQFILSSKKLLLSDSGFYLCAWITGGHYGYTFGSGTRLTVV.

This clone came up a few times. J is TRBJ2-3 and V is TRBV6-4; 8 nucleotides align to TRBD2. The junction had 3 bases not matched to a gene; V was cut back by 4 bases and J by 0 bases. CDR3 size: 15 residues. The V gene's germline CDR1 is MRHNA and CDR2 SNTAGT. The CDR3 region has the DNA TGTGCCAGCAGTGCGGCTAGCGGGAGCACAGATACGCAGTATTTT. It encodes CASSAASGSTDTQYF.

The chain joins TRBV27 to TRBJ1-5, with a tentative D call TRBD1 (5 bases). The germline gives CDR1 MNHEY, CDR2 SMNVEV (reference sequence). This CDR3 has 14 residues. Trimming left V 6 bases short and J 4 bases short, with 13 bases between. This chain's CDR3 is CASRPGGVNQPQHF. The CDR3 DNA reads TGTGCCAGCAGACCGGGGGGGGTGAATCAGCCCCAGCATTTT.

The rearrangement joins TRBV18 to TRBJ2-7; TRBD1 agrees at 7 bases. The CDR3 has 14 residues. Looked up from germline, CDR1 is KGHSH and CDR2 is LQKENI. V shed 2 bases and J 6 bases; nucleotides not matched to a gene: 7. The CDR3 DNA follows: TGTGCCAGCTCACCAGAGACAGGGTTTGTCGAGCAGTACTTC. Its protein is CASSPETGFVEQYF.

This rearrangement joins TRBV7-9 to TRBJ2-1; 9 nucleotides agree with TRBD2. The germline gives CDR1 SEHNR, CDR2 FQNEAQ (reference sequence). The CDR3 runs 18 residues. V trimming: 2 bases; J trimming: 1 base; junction bases outside the gene matches: 9. CDR3 DNA sequence: TGTGCCAGCAGCTTACCCTATAGCGGGGGAAGGTCCTACAATGAGCAGTTCTTC. Translating it yields CASSLPYSGGRSYNEQFF.